These 5 T cell receptor beta chains came from one sample sequenced in a study of blood T cell repertoires in COVID-19. The data were produced by immunoSEQ multiplex PCR, yet TCRdb's version contains in-frame clones alone and is incomplete. The sample contains more than 400,000 clones, around 90% of which appear only once. Input material: PBMCs or T cells enriched from blood (not recorded which). These receptors were collected from a woman under 30 who had recovered from COVID-19.

This clone showed up just once. The rearrangement uses TRBV2 and TRBJ1-1; D is possibly TRBD1 (5 bases). The V end lost 5 bases, the J end lost 2 bases, and 12 bases lay between the germline ends. The CDR3 totals 14 residues. Germline V gene lookup returns CDR1 SNHLY and CDR2 FYNNEI. CDR3 sequence: CASSKDTFNTEAFF. The CDR3 coding sequence is TGTGCCAGCAGTAAGGACACCTTTAACACTGAAGCTTTCTTT. Filled out from reference TRBV2 and TRBJ1-1, the complete variable domain reads EPEVTQTPSHQVTQMGQEVILRCVPISNHLYFYWYRQILGQKVEFLVSFYNNEISEKSEIFDDQFSVERPDGSNFTLKIRSTKLEDSAMYFCASSKDTFNTEAFFGQGTRLTVV.

The chain links TRBV10-2 to TRBJ2-5; TRBD1 aligns across 7 bases. The CDR3 is 14 amino acids. V lost 6 bases, J lost 0 bases, and 4 bases stayed unmatched. Germline loops: CDR1 WSHSY, CDR2 SAAADI. This CDR3 is CASRTDRDQETQYF. DNA of the CDR3: TGCGCCAGCAGGACCGACAGGGACCAAGAGACCCAGTACTTC.

This chain uses TRBV11-2 with TRBJ1-1; 7 bases are a match to TRBD1. V dropped 8 bases and J dropped 3; count of bases not matched to a gene: 6. The germline V gene encodes CDR1 SGHAT and CDR2 FQNNGV. The CDR3 has 13 amino acids. Written as DNA, the CDR3 is TGTGCCAGCTCAGTTCAGGGGGACACTGAAGCTTTCTTT. Its translation is CASSVQGDTEAFF.

The chain joins TRBV3-1 (or the pseudogene TRBV3-2) to TRBJ2-2; possible D gene TRBD2, 7 bases. Between the trimmed V and J ends, which lost 0 bases and 1 base, there was a span of 9 bases. The CDR3 is made up of 16 amino acids. Per germline, CDR1 LGHDT and CDR2 YNNKEL (reference sequence). The CDR3 region is CASSQEGGVNTGELFF. The DNA for the CDR3 is TGTGCCAGCAGCCAAGAAGGGGGGGTGAACACCGGGGAGCTGTTTTTT.

This clone was counted a single time. The chain recombines TRBV4-2 with TRBJ2-7, with 7 bases fitting TRBD1. V dropped 1 base and J dropped 3; count of bases not matched to a gene: 6. This CDR3 is 15 amino acids long. CDR1 and CDR2 from the germline V gene are LGHNA and YNFKEQ. CDR3 nucleotide sequence: TGTGCCAGCAGCCAAGGCACAGGGGAAAGCTACGAGCAGTACTTC. Translating gives CASSQGTGESYEQYF.